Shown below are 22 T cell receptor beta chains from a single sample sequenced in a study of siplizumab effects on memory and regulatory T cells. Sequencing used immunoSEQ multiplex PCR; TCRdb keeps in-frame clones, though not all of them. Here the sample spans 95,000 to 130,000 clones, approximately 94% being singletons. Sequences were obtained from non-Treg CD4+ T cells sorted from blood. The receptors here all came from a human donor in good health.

Here the CDR3 DNA reads TGTGCCAGCAGTGAACGCCGGGACAGTTATGGCTACACCTTC. Its protein is CASSERRDSYGYTF. The chain uses TRBV6-5 and TRBJ1-2, with 7 bases that match TRBD1. Germline V CDR1 and CDR2: MNHEY, SVGAGI. The CDR3 is made up of 14 amino acids. Losses at the gene ends were 5 bases for V and 5 bases for J; bases not matched to a gene: 8.

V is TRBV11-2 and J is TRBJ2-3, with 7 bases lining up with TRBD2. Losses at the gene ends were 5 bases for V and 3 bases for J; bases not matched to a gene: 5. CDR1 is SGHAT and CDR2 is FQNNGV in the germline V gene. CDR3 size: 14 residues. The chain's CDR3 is CASSDRLATDTQYF. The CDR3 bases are TGTGCCAGCAGCGACCGACTAGCTACAGATACGCAGTATTTT.

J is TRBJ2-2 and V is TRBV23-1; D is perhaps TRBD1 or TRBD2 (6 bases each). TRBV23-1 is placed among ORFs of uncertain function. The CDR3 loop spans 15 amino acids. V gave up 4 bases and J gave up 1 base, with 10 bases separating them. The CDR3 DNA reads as TGCGCCAGCAGTCGAGGGGGGCAGAACACCGGGGAGCTGTTTTTT. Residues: CASSRGGQNTGELFF.

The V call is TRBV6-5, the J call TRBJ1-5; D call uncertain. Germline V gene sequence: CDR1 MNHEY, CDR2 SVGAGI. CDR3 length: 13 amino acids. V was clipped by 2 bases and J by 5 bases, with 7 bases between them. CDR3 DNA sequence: TGTGCCAGCAGTTACCTAATCGATCAGCCCCAGCATTTT. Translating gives CASSYLIDQPQHF.

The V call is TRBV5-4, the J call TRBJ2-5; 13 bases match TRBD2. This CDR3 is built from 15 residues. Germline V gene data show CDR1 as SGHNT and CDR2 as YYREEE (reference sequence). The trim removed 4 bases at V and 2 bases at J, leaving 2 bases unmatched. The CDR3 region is CASSRTSGRQETQYF. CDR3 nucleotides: TGTGCCAGCAGCAGGACTAGCGGGAGACAAGAGACCCAGTACTTC.

CDR3 region: CASRGLAKGGEQFF. In DNA form, the CDR3 reads TGTGCCAGCAGAGGACTAGCGAAGGGAGGTGAGCAGTTCTTC. The chain combines TRBV27 with TRBJ2-1, with TRBD2 identical over 9 bases. The germline V gene has CDR1 MNHEY and CDR2 SMNVEV (reference sequence). With V trimmed by 6 bases and J by 9 bases, 9 bases remained unmatched. This CDR3 has 14 amino acids.

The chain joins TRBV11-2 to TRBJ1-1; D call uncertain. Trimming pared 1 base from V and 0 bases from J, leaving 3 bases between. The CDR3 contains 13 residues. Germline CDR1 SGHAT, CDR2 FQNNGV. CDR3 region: CASSLGVNTEAFF. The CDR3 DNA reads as TGTGCCAGCAGCTTAGGTGTGAACACTGAAGCTTTCTTT.

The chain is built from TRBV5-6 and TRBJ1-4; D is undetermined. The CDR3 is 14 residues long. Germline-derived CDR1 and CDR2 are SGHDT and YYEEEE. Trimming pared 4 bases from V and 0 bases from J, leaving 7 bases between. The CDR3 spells CASSTVATNEKLFF. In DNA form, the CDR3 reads TGTGCCAGCAGCACAGTTGCAACTAATGAAAAACTGTTTTTT.

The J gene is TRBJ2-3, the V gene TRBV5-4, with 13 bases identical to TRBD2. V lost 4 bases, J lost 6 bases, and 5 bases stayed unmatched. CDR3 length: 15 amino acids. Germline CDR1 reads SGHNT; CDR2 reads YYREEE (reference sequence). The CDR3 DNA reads TGTGCCAGCAGCCGGACTAGCGGGAGTTCGGATACGCAGTATTTT. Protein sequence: CASSRTSGSSDTQYF.

The CDR3 protein is CASSQKLAGVLVETQYF. CDR3 DNA: TGTGCCAGCAGCCAAAAACTAGCGGGGGTCTTAGTGGAGACCCAGTACTTC. The chain uses TRBV4-2 and TRBJ2-5, with 11 bases lining up with TRBD2. The germline CDR1 and CDR2 sequences are LGHNA and YNFKEQ. The J segment lost 5 bases and the V segment lost 2 bases, leaving 10 bases of the junction unmatched. The CDR3 contains 17 residues.

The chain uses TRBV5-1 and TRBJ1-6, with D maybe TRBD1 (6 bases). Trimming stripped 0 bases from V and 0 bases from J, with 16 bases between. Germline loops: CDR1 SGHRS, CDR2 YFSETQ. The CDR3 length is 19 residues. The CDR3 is CASSLEGGTARSYNSPLHF. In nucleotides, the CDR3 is TGCGCCAGCAGCTTGGAAGGGGGGACGGCTCGCTCCTATAATTCACCCCTCCACTTT.

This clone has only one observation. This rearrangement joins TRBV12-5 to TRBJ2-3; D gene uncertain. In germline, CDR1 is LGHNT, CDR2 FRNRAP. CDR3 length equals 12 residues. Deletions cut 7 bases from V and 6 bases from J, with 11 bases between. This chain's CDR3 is CASALGRDTQYF. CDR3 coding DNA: TGTGCTAGTGCCCTCGGGCGGGATACGCAGTATTTT.

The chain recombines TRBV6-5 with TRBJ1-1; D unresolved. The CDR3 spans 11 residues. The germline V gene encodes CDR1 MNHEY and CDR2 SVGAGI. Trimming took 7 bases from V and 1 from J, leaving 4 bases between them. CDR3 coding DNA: TGTGCCAGCACTCGGAACACTGAAGCTTTCTTT. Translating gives CASTRNTEAFF.

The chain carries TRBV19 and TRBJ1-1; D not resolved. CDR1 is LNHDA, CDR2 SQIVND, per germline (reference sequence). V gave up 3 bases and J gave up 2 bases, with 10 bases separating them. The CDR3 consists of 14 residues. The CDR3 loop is CASSIGWTNTEAFF. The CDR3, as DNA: TGTGCCAGTAGTATCGGGTGGACCAACACTGAAGCTTTCTTT.

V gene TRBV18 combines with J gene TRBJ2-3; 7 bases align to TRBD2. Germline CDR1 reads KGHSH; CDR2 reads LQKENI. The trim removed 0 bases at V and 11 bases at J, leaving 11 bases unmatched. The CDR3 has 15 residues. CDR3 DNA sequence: TGTGCCAGCTCACCACCGAAAGGCGGGAGAGAGCGGCAGTATTTT. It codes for CASSPPKGGRERQYF.

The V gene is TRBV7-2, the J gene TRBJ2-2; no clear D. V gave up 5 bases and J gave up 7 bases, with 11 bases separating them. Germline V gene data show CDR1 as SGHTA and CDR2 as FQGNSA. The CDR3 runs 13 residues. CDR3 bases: TGTGCCAGCAGCCGGCAGTGGGGCGGGGAGCTGTTTTTT. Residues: CASSRQWGGELFF.

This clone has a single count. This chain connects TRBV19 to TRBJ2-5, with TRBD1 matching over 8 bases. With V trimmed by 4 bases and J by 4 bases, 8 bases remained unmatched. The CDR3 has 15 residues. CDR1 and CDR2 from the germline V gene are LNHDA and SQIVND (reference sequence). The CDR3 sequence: CASSTGDRWRETQYF. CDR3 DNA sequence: TGTGCCAGTAGTACCGGGGACAGGTGGAGAGAGACCCAGTACTTC.

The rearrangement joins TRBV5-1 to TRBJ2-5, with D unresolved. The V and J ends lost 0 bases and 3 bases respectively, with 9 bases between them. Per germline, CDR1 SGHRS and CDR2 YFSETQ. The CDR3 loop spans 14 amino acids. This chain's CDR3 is CASSLVLTKETQYF. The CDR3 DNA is TGCGCCAGCAGCTTGGTGTTGACAAAAGAGACCCAGTACTTC.

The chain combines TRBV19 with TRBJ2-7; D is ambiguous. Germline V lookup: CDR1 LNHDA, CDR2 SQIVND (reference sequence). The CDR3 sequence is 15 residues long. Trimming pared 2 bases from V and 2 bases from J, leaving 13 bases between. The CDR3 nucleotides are TGTGCCAGTAGTATACGGCAGTCCGGGCCCTACGAGCAGTACTTC. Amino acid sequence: CASSIRQSGPYEQYF.

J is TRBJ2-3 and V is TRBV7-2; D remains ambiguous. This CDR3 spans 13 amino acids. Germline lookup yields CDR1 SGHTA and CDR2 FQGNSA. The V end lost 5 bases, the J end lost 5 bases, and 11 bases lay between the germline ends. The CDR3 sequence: CASSVLFGDTQYF. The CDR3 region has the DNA TGTGCCAGCAGCGTACTCTTTGGAGATACGCAGTATTTT.

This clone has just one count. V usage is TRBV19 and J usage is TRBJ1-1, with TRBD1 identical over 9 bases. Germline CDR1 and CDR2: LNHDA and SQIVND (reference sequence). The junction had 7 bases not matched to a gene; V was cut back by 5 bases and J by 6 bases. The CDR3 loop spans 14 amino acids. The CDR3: CASSHRGLDAEAFF. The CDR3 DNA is TGTGCCAGTAGTCACAGGGGGCTGGATGCTGAAGCTTTCTTT.

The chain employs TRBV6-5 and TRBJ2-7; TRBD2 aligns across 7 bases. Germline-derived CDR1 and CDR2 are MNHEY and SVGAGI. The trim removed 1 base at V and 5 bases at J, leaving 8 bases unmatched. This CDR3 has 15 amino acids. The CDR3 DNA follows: TGTGCCAGCAGTTACTTGTGGGGAGGGTCCCACGAGCAGTACTTC. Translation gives CASSYLWGGSHEQYF.